Following are 2 T cell receptor beta chains from one sample sequenced in a study of blood T cell repertoires in COVID-19. The protocol was immunoSEQ multiplex PCR, while the TCRdb copy is restricted to in-frame clones and leaves out a portion. The repertoire holds 200,000 or so clones, with roughly 80% as singletons. The sequencing input was PBMCs or T cells enriched from blood (not recorded which). These receptors came from a middle-aged woman with acute COVID-19.

The chain carries TRBV28 and TRBJ1-5; D is unclear. The germline V and J ends were trimmed by 6 bases and 5 bases, with 17 bases remaining between them. Germline V CDR1 and CDR2: MDHEN, SYDVKM. CDR3 length: 15 amino acids. The CDR3 sequence is CASRRGGPVDQPQHF. CDR3 sequence (DNA): TGTGCCAGCAGAAGAGGAGGACCTGTGGATCAGCCCCAGCATTTT.

The chain is built from TRBV10-3 and TRBJ2-1; 12 bases align to TRBD2. The V gene end was trimmed by 3 bases and the J gene end by 9 bases; junction bases not matched to a gene: 9. Germline V CDR1 and CDR2: ENHRY, SYGVKD. This CDR3 contains 16 residues. CDR3 nucleotide sequence: TGTGCCATCAGTGACCCTACTAGCGGGAGGTCCGTTGAGCAGTTCTTC. Translated: CAISDPTSGRSVEQFF.